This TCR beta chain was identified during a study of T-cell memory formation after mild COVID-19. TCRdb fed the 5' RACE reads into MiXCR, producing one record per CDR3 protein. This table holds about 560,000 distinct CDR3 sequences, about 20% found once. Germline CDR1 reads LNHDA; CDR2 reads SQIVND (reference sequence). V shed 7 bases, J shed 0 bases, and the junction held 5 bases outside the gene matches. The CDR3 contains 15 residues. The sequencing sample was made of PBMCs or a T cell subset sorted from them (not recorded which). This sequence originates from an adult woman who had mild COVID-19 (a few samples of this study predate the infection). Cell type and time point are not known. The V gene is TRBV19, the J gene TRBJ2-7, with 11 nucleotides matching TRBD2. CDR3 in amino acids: CASKQTSGSSYEQYF. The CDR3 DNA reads TGTGCCAGTAAGCAAACTAGCGGGAGCTCCTACGAGCAGTACTTC.